This paragraph covers one T cell receptor (beta chain) sequence. Its antigen remains unidentified. Patients included in sequencing had previously demonstrated CD8+CD57+ cell expansion by flow cytometry. Using genomic DNA as the template, TCR beta VDJ and CDR3 profiling was carried out. TCRdb independently ran MiXCR on the reads; one entry per CDR3 protein. Of approximately 150,000 distinct CDR3 sequences detected, over 40% appear once; the ten largest clones hold roughly 3.2%. V was shortened by 0 bases and J by 9 bases, with 8 bases between the two germline ends. The CDR3 length is 12 residues. The germline CDR1 and CDR2 sequences are LNHNV and YYDKDF (reference sequence). This sample stems from a study of CD8+CD57+ T cells in acquired aplastic anemia. Turning to the study itself: Sorted CD4+ and CD8+ cells gave a mean 3.2 ug DNA, range roughly 0.18 to 27.4 ug. Study outcomes and limitations: The number of CD8+ CDR3 sequences shared by patients and controls was roughly 31. Patients and controls were not found to differ significantly in CD8+ Simpson's diversity.

The V gene is TRBV15, the J gene TRBJ1-2; tentative D call: TRBD1 (5 bases). The TCR sequence derives from a human donor with aplastic anemia. The sequencing sample was made of sorted CD4+, CD8+, or CD8+CD57+ T cells (not recorded which) from PBMCs. This CDR3 is CATSRDGGSYTF. In DNA form, the CDR3 reads TGTGCCACCAGCAGAGATGGGGGAAGCTACACCTTC.